The sequence of this TCR beta chain was determined in a study of T cell changes during pregnancy in multiple sclerosis. The J segment lost 4 bases and the V segment lost 6 bases, leaving 5 bases of the junction unmatched. Germline V gene sequence: CDR1 MNHEY, CDR2 SVGAGI. CDR3 length: 14 amino acids. The assay was immunoSEQ multiplex PCR, and TCRdb's table has in-frame clones only and misses some. Among fewer than 60,000 clones listed, around 93% were seen once. The gene calls are TRBV6-5 and TRBJ1-1, with 10 bases matching TRBD1. The sequence was collected from a female donor in good health, enrolled as a control in a pregnancy study. Material: peripheral blood, obtained after pregnancy. CDR3 sequence reads: CASRRRDRGTEAFF. The CDR3 bases are TGTGCCAGCAGGCGCCGGGACAGGGGCACTGAAGCTTTCTTT.